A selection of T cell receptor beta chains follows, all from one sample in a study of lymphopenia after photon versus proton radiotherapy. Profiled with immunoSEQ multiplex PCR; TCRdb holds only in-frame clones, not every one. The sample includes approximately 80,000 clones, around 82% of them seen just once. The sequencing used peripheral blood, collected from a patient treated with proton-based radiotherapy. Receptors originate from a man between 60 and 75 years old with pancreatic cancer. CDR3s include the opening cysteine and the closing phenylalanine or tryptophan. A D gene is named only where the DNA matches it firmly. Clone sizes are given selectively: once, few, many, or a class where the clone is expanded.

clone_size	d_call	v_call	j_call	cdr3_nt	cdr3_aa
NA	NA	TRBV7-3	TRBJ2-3	TGTGCCAGCAGCTCAAGACCGGCGGATACGCAGTATTTT	CASSSRPADTQYF
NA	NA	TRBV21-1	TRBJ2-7	TGTGCCAGCAGCAACTCCTCTAGCGGGAGAGGTGTCTACGAGCAGTACTTC	CASSNSSSGRGVYEQYF
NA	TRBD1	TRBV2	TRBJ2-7	TGTGCCACTCCACCACAGGGGGCTCCGACGGAGCAGTACTTC	CATPPQGAPTEQYF
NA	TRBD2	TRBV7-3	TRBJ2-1	TGTGCCAGCAGCCCCTCGGTCGGGAGGGACGATGAGCAGTTCTTC	CASSPSVGRDDEQFF
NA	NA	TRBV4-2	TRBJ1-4	TGTGCCAGCAGCCAAGCCGAACTCCTCACCATGGCCCCAACTAATGAAAAACTGTTTTTT	CASSQAELLTMAPTNEKLFF
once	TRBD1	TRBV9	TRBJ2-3	TGTGCCAGCAGCGTAGAGTCGGGGACAGGTACGCAGTATTTT	CASSVESGTGTQYF
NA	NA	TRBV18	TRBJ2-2	TGTGCCAGCTCACCAGTCAGGGTTGGCACCGGGGAGCTGTTTTTT	CASSPVRVGTGELFF
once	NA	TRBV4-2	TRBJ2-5	TGTGCCAGCAGCCAAAGGAGCGGAGAGACCCAGTACTTC	CASSQRSGETQYF
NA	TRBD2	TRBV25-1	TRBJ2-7	TGTGCCAGCACCCGGGACTACCTCTACGAGCAGTACTTC	CASTRDYLYEQYF
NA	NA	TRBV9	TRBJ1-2	TGTGCCAGCAGCGTAGATGGGTACAACTATGGCTACACCTTC	CASSVDGYNYGYTF
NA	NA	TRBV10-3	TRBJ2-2	TGTGCCATCAGTGAGAAGGGGCTGGGGACCGGGGAGCTGTTTTTT	CAISEKGLGTGELFF
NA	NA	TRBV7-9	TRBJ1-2	TGTGCCAGCAGCCCCGACATGCCCTATGGCTACACCTTC	CASSPDMPYGYTF
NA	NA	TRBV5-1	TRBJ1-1	TGCGCCAGCAGCCGCAATTATAACACTGAAGCTTTCTTT	CASSRNYNTEAFF
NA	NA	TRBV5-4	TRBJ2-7	TGTGCCAGCAGCCACGACGGCTCCTACGAGCAGTACTTC	CASSHDGSYEQYF
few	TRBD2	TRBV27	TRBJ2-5	TGTGCCAGCAGTACTAGCGGGAGTTATGGAGAGACCCAGTACTTC	CASSTSGSYGETQYF
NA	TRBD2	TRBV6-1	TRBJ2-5	TGTGCCAGCAGTGACCCCGGACTAGCTAAAGAGACCCAGTACTTC	CASSDPGLAKETQYF
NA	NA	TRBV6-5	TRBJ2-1	TGTGCCAGCAGTTTAGGACAGGACTACTACAATGAGCAGTTCTTC	CASSLGQDYYNEQFF
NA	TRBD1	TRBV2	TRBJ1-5	TGTGCCAGCAGTGGAGGACAGGCGGGGCAGCCCCAGCATTTT	CASSGGQAGQPQHF
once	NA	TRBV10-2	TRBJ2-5	TGCGCCAGCAGTGACTATGGACCCCGAGACCAGTACTTC	CASSDYGPRDQYF
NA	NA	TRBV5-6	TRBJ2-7	TGTGCCAGCAGCTTGGGCGGGACCTACGAGCAGTACTTC	CASSLGGTYEQYF
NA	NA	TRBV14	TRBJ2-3	TGTGCCAGCAGCCGAACGACACTAGGGGGGAGCACAGATACGCAGTATTTT	CASSRTTLGGSTDTQYF
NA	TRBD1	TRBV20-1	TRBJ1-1	TGCAGTGCTGATGGGACAGCCGAAGCTTTCTTT	CSADGTAEAFF
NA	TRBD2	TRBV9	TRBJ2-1	TGTGCCAGCAGCGTAGGGGCTAGCGGGGGCAATGAGCAGTTCTTC	CASSVGASGGNEQFF
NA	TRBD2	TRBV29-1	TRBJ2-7	TGCAGCGTTGCCTCTAGCGGATACTACGAGCAGTACTTC	CSVASSGYYEQYF
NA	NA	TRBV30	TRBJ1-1	TGTGCCTGGGCGGACCAAGGACGTCCTGAAGCTTTCTTT	CAWADQGRPEAFF
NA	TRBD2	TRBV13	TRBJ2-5	TGTGCCAGCAGCTTAGTCGGGGGGAACCAAGAGACCCAGTACTTC	CASSLVGGNQETQYF
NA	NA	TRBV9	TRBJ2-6	TGTGCCAGCAGCGTAGGGACCGGGGCCAACGTCCTGACTTTC	CASSVGTGANVLTF
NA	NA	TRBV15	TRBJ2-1	TGTGCCACCAGCAGAGATGGGGGGAACAATGAGCAGTTCTTC	CATSRDGGNNEQFF
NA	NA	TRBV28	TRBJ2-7	TGTGCCAGTGACGGCGAGGGGTACGAGCAGTACTTC	CASDGEGYEQYF
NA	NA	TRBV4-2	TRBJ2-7	TGTGCCAGCAGCCAAGATATGGTGGGTGTCACCTACGAGCAGTACTTC	CASSQDMVGVTYEQYF
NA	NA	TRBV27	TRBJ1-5	TGTGCCAGCAGACAGTCGGGGCAGGGTGGCAATCAGCCCCAGCATTTT	CASRQSGQGGNQPQHF
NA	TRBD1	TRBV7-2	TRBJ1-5	TGTGCCAGCAGCTTAGGGGTCCCGGGACAGGGACAGCCCCAGCATTTT	CASSLGVPGQGQPQHF
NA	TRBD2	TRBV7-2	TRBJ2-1	TGTGCCAGCACTAGACTAGCGGGAGGGTTTTCCCTGAGGAATGAGCAGTTCTTC	CASTRLAGGFSLRNEQFF
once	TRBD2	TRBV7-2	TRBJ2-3	TGTGCCAGCAGCTTAGGACTAGCGGGAGCGGCGCAGTATTTT	CASSLGLAGAAQYF
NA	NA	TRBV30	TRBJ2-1	TGTGCTTGGGGTTCAGAGAATGAGCAGTTCTTC	CAWGSENEQFF
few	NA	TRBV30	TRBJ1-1	TGTGCCTGGAGTGTCAACCTAGTCTTGCAGGGTGCAGCTTTCTTT	CAWSVNLVLQGAAFF
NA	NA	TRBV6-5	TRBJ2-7	TGTGCCAGCAGTTACTCGGCAGGGGGGCCTTACGAGCAGTACTTC	CASSYSAGGPYEQYF
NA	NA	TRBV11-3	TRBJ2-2	TGTGCCAGCAGCTTTGGGCAGTACACCGGGGAGCTGTTTTTT	CASSFGQYTGELFF
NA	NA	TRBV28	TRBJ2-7	TGTGCCAGCAGTTTGCGCGGGCCGTCCTACGAGCAGTACTTC	CASSLRGPSYEQYF
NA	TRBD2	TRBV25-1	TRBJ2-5	TGTGCCAGTCGGTTAGCGGGAGGGTCCCAAGAGACCCAGTACTTC	CASRLAGGSQETQYF
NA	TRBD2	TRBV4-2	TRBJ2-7	TGTGCCAGCAGCCCTCTCGGCGGTGGCGGGGGCTCCTACGAGCAGTACTTC	CASSPLGGGGGSYEQYF
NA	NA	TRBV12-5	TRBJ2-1	TGTGCTAGTGGTTCGACTCGGAGCAACTCCTACAATGAGCAGTTCTTC	CASGSTRSNSYNEQFF
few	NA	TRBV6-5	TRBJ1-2	TGTGCCAGCAGAGCCCGGACAGAACCTAACTATGGCTACACCTTC	CASRARTEPNYGYTF
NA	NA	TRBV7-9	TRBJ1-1	TGTGCCAGCAGCTTAACTACCGGGAACACTGAAGCTTTCTTT	CASSLTTGNTEAFF
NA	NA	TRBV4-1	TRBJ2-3	TGCGCCAGCAGCCAAGATCCGGGTGATACGCAGTATTTT	CASSQDPGDTQYF
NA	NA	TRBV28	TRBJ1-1	TGTGCCAGCAGGTCCCGAGGGGCCCACGCTGAAGCTTTCTTT	CASRSRGAHAEAFF
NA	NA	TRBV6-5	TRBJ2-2	TGTGCCAGCATGGCAGGGACGAACACCGGGGAGCTGTTTTTT	CASMAGTNTGELFF
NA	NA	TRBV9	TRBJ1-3	TGTGCCAGCAGCGTAAGAGGATCTGGAAACACCATATATTTT	CASSVRGSGNTIYF
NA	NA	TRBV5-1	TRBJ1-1	TGCGCCAGCAGCTTGACTACGAACACTGAAGCTTTCTTT	CASSLTTNTEAFF
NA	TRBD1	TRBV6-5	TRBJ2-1	TGTGCCAGCAGCAATCCGGGACAGGGGGATGATGAGCAGTTCTTC	CASSNPGQGDDEQFF
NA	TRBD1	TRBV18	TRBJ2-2	TGTGCCAGCTCACCCCGACTCGGGACAGGGGACACCGGGGAGCTGTTTTTT	CASSPRLGTGDTGELFF
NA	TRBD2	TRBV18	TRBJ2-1	TGTGCCAGCTCACGTACTAGCGACTCCTACAATGAGCAGTTCTTC	CASSRTSDSYNEQFF
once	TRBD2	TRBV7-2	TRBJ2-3	TGTGCCAGCAGCTCTCCGGGACTAGCGGGCCCCACAGATACGCAGTATTTT	CASSSPGLAGPTDTQYF